This TCR beta chain emerged from a study of cytomegalovirus exposure and HLA in healthy donors. Study-level findings and limits: Sequences of the TCR beta chain were said to predict the HLA-A and HLA-B alleles of most subjects accurately. Analysis performed later showed TCR beta chains linked to HLA being more clonally expanded than equally common others.

PCR involved 60 Vbeta and 13 Jbeta primers. The assay was immunoSEQ multiplex PCR, and TCRdb's table has in-frame clones only and misses some. The table shows some 190,000 clones, with about four fifths occurring only once. V lost 2 bases to trimming and J lost 4 bases, with 11 bases between them. This CDR3 has 14 residues. Looked up from germline, CDR1 is LNHDA and CDR2 is SQIVND (reference sequence). Notes on this clone: What it binds is not known.

This receptor was identified in a woman in her twenties or thirties in good health and CMV-seronegative. The sample consisted of PBMCs. J is TRBJ1-2 and V is TRBV19, with D possibly being TRBD1 (5 bases). The CDR3 loop reads CASSISDSFYGYTF. CDR3 sequence (DNA): TGTGCCAGTAGTATATCCGACAGCTTCTATGGCTACACCTTC.